Below, 6 T cell receptor beta chains from the same sample are listed, as sequenced in a study of T cells in women clearing cervical HPV infection. The data were produced by immunoSEQ multiplex PCR, yet TCRdb's version contains in-frame clones alone and is incomplete. This sample's table has under 45,000 clones. Sequencing used blood buffy coat. Every receptor here comes from a woman between 18 and 70 years old with a cervical HPV16 infection that either progressed to CIN3+ or cleared (not recorded which).

As for this clone: The sequence runs out 3 residues before the end of the CDR3; the remainder is reconstructed from the germline J gene. This sequence joins TRBV6-8 and TRBJ2-4; a weak D match, TRBD2 (5 bases). V was shortened by 3 bases and J by 1 base, with 7 bases between the two germline ends. CDR3 length: 14 residues. The germline CDR1 and CDR2 sequences are MNHGY and SAAAGT. CDR3 bases read: TGTGCCAGCAGTTATACGGGGGCCAAAAACATT. This translates into CASSYTGAKNI. In full, the CDR3 reads CASSYTGAKNIQYF.

On this clone itself: The CDR3 goes on 3 residues after the read ends, and that part is filled in from the germline J gene. This chain joins TRBV10-3 and TRBJ2-5; 13 bases align to TRBD2. V lost 7 bases to trimming and J lost 5 bases; unmatched junction nucleotides: 16. This CDR3 is 18 amino acids long. Germline loops: CDR1 ENHRY, CDR2 SYGVKD. CDR3 sequence reads: CAITQGTSGTSGRETQYF. CDR3 DNA (partial): TGTGCCATCACCCAAGGGACTAGCGGGACGTCCGGGAGGGAGACC.

A remark on this clone: Read data end 3 residues before the CDR3 end; the end is taken from the germline J gene. The V call is TRBV19, the J call TRBJ2-1, with D tentatively TRBD2 (5 bases). With 5 bases removed from V and 3 bases from J, the gap between germline ends came to 14 bases. Per germline, CDR1 LNHDA and CDR2 SQIVND (reference sequence). The CDR3 has 15 residues. CDR3 sequence reads: CASSETSSYYNEQFF. Incomplete CDR3 DNA: TGTGCCAGTAGTGAAACTAGTAGTTACTACAATGAG.

Of note for this clone: The read ends 3 residues shy of where the CDR3 ends; the end is completed using the germline J gene. V and J are TRBV20-1 and TRBJ1-4; no reliable D call. The CDR3 has 12 residues. Trimming left V 5 bases short and J 8 bases short, with 12 bases between. Germline CDR1 is DFQATT and CDR2 is SNEGSKA (reference sequence). The CDR3 DNA, read in part, is TGCAGTGCTTTGCGGGAAAAGGAAAAA. This codes for CSALREKEK. The whole CDR3 protein reads CSALREKEKLFF.

Regarding this clone: The CDR3 end is not reached by the read, which stops 3 residues before it; the germline J gene fills it in. This chain uses TRBV5-4 with TRBJ2-3; tentatively, D is TRBD2 (5 bases). The CDR3 is 14 amino acids. Trimming took 4 bases from V and 4 from J, leaving 13 bases between them. Germline V gives CDR1 SGHNT, CDR2 YYREEE (reference sequence). The CDR3 sequence is CASSPGGPPDTQYF. The sequenced part of the CDR3 DNA is TGTGCCAGCAGCCCGGGCGGGCCCCCAGATACG.

Regarding this clone: The missing CDR3 end, 3 residues past where the read stops, is filled in from the germline J gene. The chain joins TRBV11-2 to TRBJ1-2; the D is unclear. The length of the CDR3 is 13 residues. Per the germline V gene, CDR1 is SGHAT and CDR2 is FQNNGV. CDR3 region: CASSLDPASGYTF. The CDR3 DNA, read in part, is TGTGCCAGCAGCTTAGATCCCGCTAGCGGC.